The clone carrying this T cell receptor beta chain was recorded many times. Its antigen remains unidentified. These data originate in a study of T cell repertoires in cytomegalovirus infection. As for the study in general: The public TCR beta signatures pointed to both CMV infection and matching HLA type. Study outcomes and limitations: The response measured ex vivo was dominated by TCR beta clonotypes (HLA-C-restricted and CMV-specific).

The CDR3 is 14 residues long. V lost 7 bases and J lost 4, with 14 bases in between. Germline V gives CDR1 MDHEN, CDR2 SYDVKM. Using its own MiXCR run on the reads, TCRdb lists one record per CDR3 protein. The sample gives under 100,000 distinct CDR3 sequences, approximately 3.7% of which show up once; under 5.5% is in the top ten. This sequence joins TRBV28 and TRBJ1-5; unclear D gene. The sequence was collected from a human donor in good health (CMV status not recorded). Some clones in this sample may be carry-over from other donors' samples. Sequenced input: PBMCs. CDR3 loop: CASTFYAPNQPQHF. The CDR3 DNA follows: TGTGCCAGCACCTTTTATGCCCCTAATCAGCCCCAGCATTTT.